This TCR beta chain was recorded in a study of PD-1 blockade in classical Hodgkin lymphoma (dated by TCRdb to 2018 to 2021). Broadly, across the study: Nivolumab dosing was 3 mg/kg intravenously every 2 weeks, continuing until either disease progression or unacceptable toxicity. To define a peripheral blood immune signature of response to PD-1 blockade in classical Hodgkin lymphoma, the study combined TCR beta sequencing with CyTOF. Overall results and qualifications from the work: A significant rise by C4D1 was seen in CD4+ but not CD8+ TCR diversity (p=0.0027 vs p=0.16), with the rise being most apparent in complete responders (p=0.02). The study was restricted to a single clinical trial cohort, and the causes of repertoire differences, possibly disease activity or prior therapy, were left undefined. Baseline TCR diversity was reported to be lower in newly diagnosed patients than in healthy donors, and even lower in relapsed/refractory patients. Diversity was lower in patients who began nivolumab less than 1 year after ASCT, so these patients were left out of later analyses to avoid confounding by immune reconstitution. Trial patients achieving complete response had baseline diversity similar to newly diagnosed patients, whereas partial responders and progressors had significantly lower diversity.

Genomic DNA was isolated using the Qiagen DNeasy kit from unsorted PBMCs as well as from negatively selected CD4+ and CD8+ fractions. TCR beta CDR3 regions were subjected to amplification by immunoSEQ multiplex PCR with primers that anneal to V and J segments. Amplification bias was minimized using a synthetic immune receptor repertoire, and residual bias was removed computationally after sequencing. In the paper's pipeline: Repertoire diversity was quantified as the Shannon entropy index using custom Python scripts. Unsorted, CD4+ and CD8+ repertoires were examined separately, except in combined analyses, for which CD4+ and CD8+ sequences were merged in silico. Clonal expansion was defined as at least a 2-fold frequency increase after treatment relative to C1D1, with a pseudocount of 0.5 for undetected baseline clones. Singleton clones were defined as clones with 0 or 1 copy at C1D1, and non-singleton clones were defined as clones with 2 or more copies. Clones expanded in unsorted samples were assigned a CD4+, CD8+ or unknown annotation through matching of protein sequences in sorted samples from the same patient. Wilcoxon tests on paired samples were used to test diversity changes from C1D1 to C4D1. Here the immuneACCESS table is served through TCRdb, limited to in-frame sequences with V and J called. Missing clones are a known gap in these copies; in checked studies unresolved V genes cover under half, and the rest lacks a known reason. Clone size and V and J calls were adopted from that table, with D and trimming inferred from the DNA. This sample lists 15,000 to 20,000 clones; around 76% were detected once. The top ten constitute approximately 22% of the sample.

What this sample's time point label stands for: cycle 4 day 1 (C4D1), after more than five weeks of nivolumab. Relapse after autologous stem cell transplantation had occurred in all trial patients, and cohorts A, B and C were distinguished by prior brentuximab vedotin exposure. The trial cohort included 45 to 65 patients with relapsed/refractory classical Hodgkin lymphoma, and each patient had a best overall response of complete response, partial response or progressive disease. Single-agent nivolumab was administered to trial patients in the multi-cohort phase II CheckMate 205 trial. Best overall response was determined by an independent review committee according to the 2007 International Working Group response criteria. Trial PBMCs were obtained immediately prior to nivolumab initiation (C1D1) and on therapy at cycle 2 day 1 and cycle 4 day 1. Peripheral blood was collected in 8 mL Vacutainer Cell Preparation Tubes, from which PBMCs were isolated by centrifugation and then cryopreserved.

As regards this clone: Its antigen remains undetermined. An end of the junction differs from the germline gene, which may be a read error.

The germline V gene (reference sequence) supplies CDR1 SEHNR and CDR2 FQNEAQ. Measured from the cysteine to the phenylalanine, the CDR3 is 11 residues long. The retained sequence is limited to the CDR3, 33 bases, with the frame set at the first base. Rearrangement joined TRBV7-9 to TRBJ2-4, with a weak D call of TRBD2 (5 bases match). The source of this sequence is a human donor with classical Hodgkin lymphoma. Sequencing used peripheral blood mononuclear cells (PBMCs), obtained before the fourth cycle of nivolumab. The bases read TGTGCCAGCAGCTCCTTGAGGGCTACGGTCTTC. This translates into CASSSLRATVF.